These T cell receptor beta chains were read from a single sample in a study of blood T cells in healthy people across ages. MiXCR, applied by TCRdb to the 5' RACE reads, yields one record per CDR3 protein. The top ten clones hold about 4% of a sample with 1.4 million or so distinct CDR3 sequences, about 42% of them seen once. Sequences were obtained from blood. The receptors derive from a woman in her late teens or twenties in good health. Each CDR3 is given without its conserved first and last residue.

ASSYTATTYEQY | TRBV6-5
ASSRPGQGTHNEQF | TRBV4-1
ASSLMLPMNTEAF | TRBV13
ASSPGGPKHNEQF | TRBV18
ASSESGLTPEKLF | TRBV9
ASSLQPDRKETQY | TRBV5-1
ASSTGTRDRSTQY | TRBV9
ASRRWYRYEQY | TRBV5-6
ASRRDLSTNEKLF | TRBV6-6
ASKFRETNEKLF | TRBV12-3/TRBV12-4
ASSEHGVRVDEQF | TRBV6-1
ASSLGPRPDEQF | TRBV12-3/TRBV12-4
ASSLGQTSSDTQY | TRBV28
ATGLAGDNEQF | TRBV3-1
ASSVARSGSYNEQY | TRBV9
AVLDRIYGYT | TRBV28
ASSQWFQGNQPQH | TRBV4-1
ASSGRYKTGELF | TRBV9
ASRHGAPKNYGYT | TRBV7-2
ASSRASGGFFSGNTIY | TRBV12-3/TRBV12-4
ASSSSPGGNQPQH | TRBV7-2
ASSAGDIEETQY | TRBV9
ASSLGTAEETQY | TRBV5-1
ASSLHRTGSGYT | TRBV6-5
SASKGALSGANVLT | TRBV20-1
ASSLLRQGPTNEQF | TRBV28
AISGPGPSSEAF | TRBV10-3
ASSTKIEASREQF | TRBV11-2
ASSPNIRDSPLH | TRBV9
ATSRAGRAFVDNEQY | TRBV6-1
SARGKTGTTYEQY | TRBV20-1
AWNRDDSDEQY | TRBV30
ASSPGLEWSTEAF | TRBV13
AISESVGQGPRAYNEQF | TRBV10-3
SVNSPNTEAF | TRBV29-1
SASGGSSYGYT | TRBV29-1